This T cell receptor (beta chain) derives from a study of Graves' ophthalmopathy and Graves' hyperthyroidism. This clonotype was counted at least ten times. RNA transcripts served as template for amplifying TCR beta CDR3 sequences. Investigators did first-round RT-PCR with HTBI primers, then second-round multiplex PCR. In TCRdb, the multiplex PCR reads were re-called with MiXCR into one record per CDR3 protein. This table has around 660,000 distinct CDR3 sequences, about two fifths appearing once. The specimen sequenced was peripheral blood. The TCR sequence derives from an adult man with Graves' ophthalmopathy.

The CDR3 loop is CASSSGTGGTEAFF. The CDR3 DNA is TGTGCCAGCAGCAGTGGGACCGGCGGGACTGAAGCTTTCTTT. The chain has TRBV7-9 and TRBJ1-1, with D possibly being TRBD1 (5 bases). The CDR3 sequence is 14 residues long. The V gene lost 5 bases and the J gene lost 5 bases, with 15 bases spanning the gap. Per the germline V gene, CDR1 is SEHNR and CDR2 is FQNEAQ (reference sequence).